A selection of T cell receptor beta chains follows, all from one sample in a study of T-cell memory formation after mild COVID-19. MiXCR, applied by TCRdb to the 5' RACE reads, yields one record per CDR3 protein. The sample holds a few hundred thousand distinct CDR3 sequences; 20% to 25% are singletons and the top ten take under 15%. Sequenced material: PBMCs or a T cell subset sorted from them (not recorded which). The receptor set was obtained from an adult woman who had mild COVID-19 (a few samples of this study predate the infection). Cell type and time point are not known. The CDR3 runs from the conserved cysteine through the conserved F or W. A D gene is named only where the DNA matches it firmly. Clone sizes are given selectively: once, few, many, or a class where the clone is expanded.

abundance	v_gene	d_gene	j_gene	CDR3nt	CDR3aa
-	TRBV7-6	TRBD2	TRBJ2-2	TGTGCCAGCAGCTTACGCCAAAGCGGGGGCCACACCGGGGAGCTGTTTTTT	CASSLRQSGGHTGELFF
-	TRBV20-1	-	TRBJ2-7	TGCAGTGCTAAGGATGGGGACAACACCTACGAGCAGTACTTC	CSAKDGDNTYEQYF
many	TRBV7-8	-	TRBJ2-7	TGTGCCAGCAGCTTACGAGGAGCTACCTACGAGCAGTACTTC	CASSLRGATYEQYF
few	TRBV20-1	-	TRBJ1-2	TGCAGTGCTGCCTCGGGACCGGCCGGGGGCTACACCTTC	CSAASGPAGGYTF
few	TRBV9	TRBD2	TRBJ2-7	TGTGCCAGCAGCGGAGGGGGACTAGCCTACGAGCAGTACTTC	CASSGGGLAYEQYF
many	TRBV12-3/TRBV12-4	-	TRBJ1-1	TGTGCCAGCAGTTTAGGGAGGGGGATGAGTACTGAAGCTTTCTTT	CASSLGRGMSTEAFF
-	TRBV4-1	-	TRBJ2-7	TGCGCCAGCAGCGCGCAGGGTGAGGGGGCCTACGAGCAGTACTTC	CASSAQGEGAYEQYF
-	TRBV12-3/TRBV12-4	-	TRBJ2-4	TGTGCCAGCAGTTTCGGGGCGGGAAAAAACATTCAGTACTTC	CASSFGAGKNIQYF
-	TRBV5-1	-	TRBJ1-1	TGCGCCAGCAGCTTGGATTCCCCGCAGGGGAAAGCTTTCTTT	CASSLDSPQGKAFF
few	TRBV29-1	TRBD2	TRBJ2-3	TGCAGCGTAAAGCGGGAGTATGGAGATACGCAGTATTTT	CSVKREYGDTQYF
-	TRBV20-1	-	TRBJ1-1	TGCAGTGCTAGAGATCTGGCACAGCCTCCATCCAAGGAAGCTTTCTTT	CSARDLAQPPSKEAFF
-	TRBV10-3	-	TRBJ1-1	TGTGCCATCAGTGAACTGCAGGGTAGGACTGAAGCTTTCTTT	CAISELQGRTEAFF
-	TRBV2	-	TRBJ2-2	TGTGCCAGCAACCCCCCCGAGGGACAGATCAGCGAGCCGGGAGGTAGAGCGAACACCGGGGAGCTGTTTTTT	CASNPPEGQISEPGGRANTGELFF
-	TRBV18	-	TRBJ2-2	TGTGCCAGCTCACCGAAGGTCACCGGGGAGCTGTTTTTT	CASSPKVTGELFF
-	TRBV7-2	TRBD1	TRBJ2-1	TGTGCCAGCGTAACAGGGGTGGGTTACAATGAGCAGTTCTTC	CASVTGVGYNEQFF
few	TRBV4-1	-	TRBJ2-7	TGCGCCAGCAGCCAAGATGGCACCTCCTCCTACGAGCAGTACTTC	CASSQDGTSSYEQYF
-	TRBV7-8	-	TRBJ2-5	TGTGCCAGCAGCGGAGGTAGTCGCCAAGAGACCCAGTACTTC	CASSGGSRQETQYF
-	TRBV11-2	-	TRBJ2-1	TGTGCCAGCAGCCCCATTTATGGGGGAACCCCCGACAATGAGCAGTTCTTC	CASSPIYGGTPDNEQFF